This T cell receptor (beta chain) was observed in a study of T cells after yellow fever vaccination. This clonotype showed up many times. What it binds is unknown. The trim removed 3 bases at V and 1 base at J, leaving 6 bases unmatched. Germline V CDR1 and CDR2: SGHRS, YFSETQ. This CDR3 contains 16 residues. A process of 5'RACE template switching, which added a universal primer site and UMIs, was used to make TCR cDNA. TCRdb used MiXCR to reprocess the 5' RACE reads, holding one entry per CDR3 protein. The sample lists a few hundred thousand distinct CDR3 sequences; around 6.8% were seen once. Study conclusions and caveats: Reappearing after the booster were most of the clones from primary vaccination (roughly 96% CD4, roughly 86% CD8). Compared with primary, the secondary response was weaker and peaked at day 5, not 15. Clonotypes shared by both compartments, CD4 and CD8, made up a small share.

This TCR was sampled from a man between 18 and 29 years old who received the YFV17D yellow fever vaccine. The sample consisted of PBMCs, taken around 45 days after the first yellow fever vaccination. This chain links TRBV5-1 with TRBJ2-7; 11 bases map to TRBD2. This CDR3 reads CASSSTSGGVSYEQYF. Here the CDR3 DNA reads TGCGCCAGCAGCTCAACTAGCGGGGGAGTTTCCTACGAGCAGTACTTC.